One and the same sample provided the 2 T cell receptor beta chains below, sequenced in a study of T-cell memory formation after mild COVID-19. TCRdb re-analysed the 5' RACE reads in MiXCR, keeping a single row per CDR3 protein. The sample contains some 150,000 distinct CDR3 sequences, less than 25% of which appear only once. The sequenced material came from PBMCs or a T cell subset sorted from them (not recorded which). The receptor set was obtained from an adult woman who had mild COVID-19 (a few samples of this study predate the infection). Cell type and time point are not known.

The CDR3, as DNA: TGTGCCAGCAGCTTAGGGGGGCAGGGATTTGCGGCAGATACGCAGTATTTT. Translating it yields CASSLGGQGFAADTQYF. The rearrangement joins TRBV7-9 to TRBJ2-3, with TRBD1 as a possible D gene (6 bases). Germline lookup yields CDR1 SEHNR and CDR2 FQNEAQ (reference sequence). Between the trimmed V and J ends, which lost 1 base and 4 bases, there was a span of 18 bases. This CDR3 contains 17 residues.

Only a few counts were recorded for this clonotype. The rearrangement uses TRBV29-1 and TRBJ1-1; D not resolved. The germline V gene has CDR1 SQVTM and CDR2 ANQGSEA. The V gene lost 0 bases and the J gene lost 1 base, with 6 bases spanning the gap. This CDR3 contains 13 residues. The CDR3 region has the DNA TGCAGCGTTGAAGATATGGAGAACACTGAAGCTTTCTTT. Protein product: CSVEDMENTEAFF.